A single sample is the source of the 10 T cell receptor beta chains below, sequenced in a study of T cell responses to AZD1222 COVID-19 vaccine. Assay: immunoSEQ multiplex PCR; the TCRdb copy retains only in-frame clones and omits some. The sample holds around 120,000 clones, approximately 90% seen once. The sequencing here drew on peripheral blood, taken on day 0 of AZD1222 vaccination. The source is an adult in good health.

The V and J genes are TRBV24-1 and TRBJ1-5; D not certain. Per germline, CDR1 KGHDR and CDR2 SFDVKD. V gave up 4 bases and J gave up 0 bases, with 12 bases separating them. This CDR3 is built from 16 residues. CDR3 loop: CATSDPVLRSNQPQHF. The CDR3 DNA reads as TGTGCCACCAGTGACCCGGTCCTTCGTAGCAATCAGCCCCAGCATTTT.

The chain has TRBV27 and TRBJ2-2, with 9 bases lining up with TRBD2. CDR3 length: 16 amino acids. Germline V gene data show CDR1 as MNHEY and CDR2 as SMNVEV (reference sequence). Losses at the gene ends were 3 bases for V and 2 bases for J; bases not matched to a gene: 4. The CDR3 reads CASSLSGRFNTGELFF. The CDR3 DNA follows: TGTGCCAGCAGTTTGAGCGGGAGGTTTAACACCGGGGAGCTGTTTTTT.

This clone was found many times. The genes are TRBV7-8 and TRBJ1-5; TRBD1 matches at 10 bases. The length of the CDR3 is 18 residues. Germline assignment: CDR1 SGHVS and CDR2 FQNEAQ. V was pared by 0 bases and J by 0 bases, with 5 bases of the junction left unmatched. CDR3 loop: CASSLARTGGYSNQPQHF. The CDR3, as DNA: TGTGCCAGCAGCTTAGCCAGGACAGGGGGTTATAGCAATCAGCCCCAGCATTTT.

The chain carries TRBV28 and TRBJ1-1; the D gene is possibly TRBD1 (5 bases). V dropped 3 bases and J dropped 1 base, with 9 bases sitting between them. The length of the CDR3 is 14 residues. Germline assignment: CDR1 MDHEN and CDR2 SYDVKM. CDR3 sequence: CASSFAGANTEAFF. In DNA form, the CDR3 reads TGTGCCAGCAGTTTTGCCGGGGCGAACACTGAAGCTTTCTTT.

The chain uses TRBV27 and TRBJ1-5; 8 bases fit TRBD1. J gave up 5 bases and V 2 bases, and 2 bases lay outside the gene matches. The CDR3 contains 14 residues. Per the germline V gene, CDR1 is MNHEY and CDR2 is SMNVEV (reference sequence). CDR3 residues: CASSLGQGHQPQHF. CDR3 nucleotide sequence: TGTGCCAGCAGTTTAGGACAGGGACATCAGCCCCAGCATTTT.

The chain is built from TRBV27 and TRBJ2-7, with D hard to call. Trimming removed 2 bases at V and 3 bases at J, with 14 bases between. CDR3 length equals 15 residues. Germline loops: CDR1 MNHEY, CDR2 SMNVEV (reference sequence). The CDR3 DNA follows: TGTGCCAGCAGTTTAGGCCCGGTAGGGAACTACGAGCAGTACTTC. Amino acids: CASSLGPVGNYEQYF.

This chain links TRBV3-1 (or the pseudogene TRBV3-2) with TRBJ2-3; TRBD1 agrees at 7 bases. The CDR3 is 11 amino acids. With V trimmed by 7 bases and J by 5 bases, 0 bases remained unmatched. Looked up from germline, CDR1 is LGHDT and CDR2 is YNNKEL (reference sequence). The CDR3 sequence is CASNRGDTQYF. CDR3 bases: TGTGCCAGCAACAGGGGAGATACGCAGTATTTT.

DNA of the CDR3: TGTGCCACCAGTGAGGGTGCGGGCTACACCTTC. Protein product: CATSEGAGYTF. V usage is TRBV24-1 and J usage is TRBJ1-2, with D uncertain. The V end was cut by 4 bases, the J end by 8 bases, with 7 bases between. Germline loops: CDR1 KGHDR, CDR2 SFDVKD. This CDR3 region has 11 residues.

V is TRBV28 and J is TRBJ1-4; D is ambiguous. Looked up from germline, CDR1 is MDHEN and CDR2 is SYDVKM. The CDR3 has 18 amino acids. Trimming cost V 4 bases and J 8 bases, with 26 bases left between them. CDR3 nucleotides: TGTGCCAGCAGTTCCAGGACCGGGCCGGCGATTGAGGCGGAAAAACTGTTTTTT. It specifies CASSSRTGPAIEAEKLFF.

The DNA for the CDR3 is TGTGCCAGCACGCGGACGCCTCGGGAGCCCCAGCATTTT. Its protein product is CASTRTPREPQHF. V usage is TRBV28 and J usage is TRBJ1-5, with D uncertain. The length of the CDR3 is 13 residues. Deletions cut 7 bases from V and 8 bases from J, with 15 bases between. Germline CDR1 is MDHEN and CDR2 is SYDVKM.